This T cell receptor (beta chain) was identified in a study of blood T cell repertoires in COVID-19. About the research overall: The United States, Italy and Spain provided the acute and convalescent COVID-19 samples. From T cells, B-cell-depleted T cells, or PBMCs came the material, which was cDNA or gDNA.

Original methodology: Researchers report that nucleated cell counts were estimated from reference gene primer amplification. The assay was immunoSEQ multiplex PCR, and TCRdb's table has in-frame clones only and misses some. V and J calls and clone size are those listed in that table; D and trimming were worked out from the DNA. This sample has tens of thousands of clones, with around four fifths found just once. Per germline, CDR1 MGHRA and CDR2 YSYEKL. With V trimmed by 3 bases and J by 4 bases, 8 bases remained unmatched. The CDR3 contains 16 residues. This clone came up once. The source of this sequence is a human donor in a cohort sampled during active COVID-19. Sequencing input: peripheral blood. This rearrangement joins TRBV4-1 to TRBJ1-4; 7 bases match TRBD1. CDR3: CASSQAGTEVNEKLFF. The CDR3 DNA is TGCGCCAGCAGCCAGGCCGGGACAGAAGTTAATGAAAAACTGTTTTTT.